This T cell receptor (beta chain) was recorded in a study of Graves' ophthalmopathy and Graves' hyperthyroidism. The table lists this clonotype with many counts. The germline gives CDR1 ENHRY, CDR2 SYGVKD. V was trimmed by 2 bases and J by 5 bases, leaving 22 bases between them. The CDR3 has 17 amino acids. As the template, RNA transcripts were used to amplify TCR beta CDR3 regions. Second-round multiplex PCR came after first-round RT-PCR with HTBI primers. TCRdb ran MiXCR on the multiplex PCR reads and lists one entry per CDR3 protein. The sample contains over a million distinct CDR3 sequences, about two fifths of which appear only once.

Sequenced input: peripheral blood or thyroid tissue (not recorded which). This rearrangement joins TRBV10-3 to TRBJ2-7; D might be TRBD2 (6 bases). This TCR came from an adult man with Graves' hyperthyroidism. The CDR3 coding sequence is TGTGCCATCAGTGAGAGGAGGGTTTGGCAGGGACGGGACGAGCAGTACTTC. It is translated as CAISERRVWQGRDEQYF.